This T cell receptor (beta chain) comes out of a study of somatic mutations in cytotoxic T cells in rheumatoid arthritis. As to this clone: The target antigen is unknown.

Researchers isolated CD4+ and CD8+ cells by positive magnetic bead selection and then checked their purity by flow cytometry. Study-level results: Nobody adjusted the slight TRBV07 underrepresentation in rheumatoid arthritis patients for multiple comparisons.

The V gene end was trimmed by 5 bases and the J gene end by 2 bases; junction bases not matched to a gene: 8. Germline assignment: CDR1 SEHNR and CDR2 FQNEAQ (reference sequence). The CDR3 length is 16 residues. Profiled with immunoSEQ multiplex PCR; TCRdb holds only in-frame clones, not every one. This sample has approximately 2,500 clones, with approximately 80% found just once. The chain carries TRBV7-9 and TRBJ2-1, with 8 bases matching TRBD2. The sample comprised CD8+ T cells sorted from blood. The receptor's source is a man in his 60s with rheumatoid arthritis. This CDR3 is CASSPLLAGPYNEQFF. The CDR3 coding sequence is TGTGCCAGCAGCCCCCTTTTAGCGGGACCCTACAATGAGCAGTTCTTC.